The rows below give T cell receptor beta chains drawn from one sample of a study of shared clonotypes between healthy human individuals. Assay: immunoSEQ multiplex PCR; the TCRdb copy retains only in-frame clones and omits some. The sample holds hundreds of thousands of clones, around 77% seen once. Input material: PBMCs. These receptor sequences come from a woman aged 40 to 49 in good health. Some clones in this sample may be carry-over from other donors' samples. CDR3s include the opening cysteine and the closing phenylalanine or tryptophan. A D gene is named only where the DNA matches it firmly. Rows give clone size only sometimes, using once, few, many, or a class for an expanded clone.

length: 20
J: TRBJ2-1
D: -
V: TRBV6-1
size: -
CDR3: CASSAIPGGEAGGPYNEQFF
DNA: TGTGCCAGCAGTGCGATTCCAGGGGGCGAGGCGGGAGGGCCCTACAATGAGCAGTTCTTC

length: 16
J: TRBJ2-1
D: TRBD1
V: TRBV19
size: -
CDR3: CASSRSRAGGQNEQFF
DNA: TGTGCCAGTAGTAGGTCCAGGGCAGGGGGCCAGAATGAGCAGTTCTTC

length: 16
J: TRBJ2-3
D: TRBD2
V: TRBV28
size: -
CDR3: CASTRTSGLSTDTQYF
DNA: TGTGCCAGCACCAGGACTAGCGGGCTTAGCACAGATACGCAGTATTTT

length: 15
J: TRBJ2-2
D: TRBD1
V: TRBV2
size: -
CDR3: CASSGQGANTGELFF
DNA: TGTGCCAGCAGTGGACAGGGCGCGAACACCGGGGAGCTGTTTTTT

length: 13
J: TRBJ1-1
D: -
V: TRBV2
size: few
CDR3: CASTQTVATEAFF
DNA: TGTGCCAGCACCCAGACAGTAGCGACTGAAGCTTTCTTT

length: 14
J: TRBJ2-7
D: -
V: TRBV30
size: -
CDR3: CAWSQVGGPYEQYF
DNA: TGTGCCTGGAGCCAGGTTGGGGGGCCCTACGAGCAGTACTTC

length: 14
J: TRBJ2-3
D: -
V: TRBV27
size: -
CDR3: CASSPRPATDTQYF
DNA: TGTGCCAGCAGTCCGCGTCCGGCCACAGATACGCAGTATTTT

length: 14
J: TRBJ2-7
D: TRBD1
V: TRBV30
size: -
CDR3: CASQGGGSSYEQYF
DNA: TGTGCCTCCCAAGGGGGCGGCAGCTCCTACGAGCAGTACTTC

length: 15
J: TRBJ2-1
D: TRBD2
V: TRBV28
size: once
CDR3: CASSSIGRIYNEQFF
DNA: TGTGCCAGCAGCTCCATCGGGAGGATCTACAATGAGCAGTTCTTC

length: 13
J: TRBJ2-1
D: -
V: TRBV5-1
size: -
CDR3: CASSPDTDNEQFF
DNA: TGCGCCAGCAGCCCCGACACCGACAATGAGCAGTTCTTC

length: 12
J: TRBJ1-4
D: -
V: TRBV7-9
size: once
CDR3: CASSLDPEKLFF
DNA: TGTGCCAGCAGCTTGGACCCTGAAAAACTGTTTTTT

length: 17
J: TRBJ2-3
D: TRBD2
V: TRBV5-4
size: -
CDR3: CASSLARLAGGADTQYF
DNA: TGTGCCAGCAGCTTGGCTCGGCTAGCGGGAGGAGCAGATACGCAGTATTTT

length: 16
J: TRBJ2-7
D: -
V: TRBV18
size: few
CDR3: CASSSRRQDPSYEQYF
DNA: TGTGCCAGCTCCTCTCGAAGGCAGGATCCCTCCTACGAGCAGTACTTC

length: 12
J: TRBJ2-1
D: -
V: TRBV4-2
size: -
CDR3: CASSQWYNEQFF
DNA: TGTGCCAGCAGCCAATGGTACAATGAGCAGTTCTTC

length: 13
J: TRBJ1-1
D: -
V: TRBV7-2
size: few
CDR3: CASSLYGGTEAFF
DNA: TGTGCCAGCAGCTTATACGGGGGCACTGAAGCTTTCTTT

length: 16
J: TRBJ2-2
D: TRBD1
V: TRBV7-7
size: -
CDR3: CASSIGTVGFTGELFF
DNA: TGTGCTAGCAGCATCGGGACAGTAGGGTTCACCGGGGAGCTGTTTTTT

length: 16
J: TRBJ2-4
D: TRBD2
V: TRBV5-7
size: -
CDR3: CASSFGLAGGLNIQYF
DNA: TGTGCCAGCAGCTTCGGACTAGCGGGAGGGCTGAACATTCAGTACTTC

length: 14
J: TRBJ2-5
D: -
V: TRBV5-1
size: -
CDR3: CASSLGGTRETQYF
DNA: TGCGCCAGCAGCTTGGGAGGGACGCGAGAGACCCAGTACTTC

length: 16
J: TRBJ2-7
D: TRBD1
V: TRBV7-7
size: -
CDR3: CASSFRGQDLSGEQYF
DNA: TGTGCTAGCAGCTTTAGGGGACAGGACTTGTCGGGGGAGCAGTACTTC

length: 13
J: TRBJ1-1
D: -
V: TRBV2
size: -
CDR3: CASSERGALGAFF
DNA: TGTGCCAGCAGTGAACGGGGGGCGCTGGGAGCTTTCTTT

length: 14
J: TRBJ2-7
D: -
V: TRBV7-6
size: few
CDR3: CASSLAGTLYEQYF
DNA: TGTGCCAGCAGCTTAGCCGGGACACTCTACGAGCAGTACTTC

length: 13
J: TRBJ2-4
D: TRBD1
V: TRBV27
size: -
CDR3: CASRVTGGGIQYF
DNA: TGTGCCAGCAGGGTGACAGGGGGGGGCATTCAGTACTTC

length: 13
J: TRBJ2-1
D: -
V: TRBV7-9
size: -
CDR3: CASSLVGTNEQFF
DNA: TGTGCCAGCAGCTTAGTGGGAACCAATGAGCAGTTCTTC

length: 14
J: TRBJ2-7
D: TRBD1
V: TRBV30
size: once
CDR3: CAWSQGAGGYEQYF
DNA: TGTGCCTGGAGTCAAGGGGCAGGGGGCTACGAGCAGTACTTC

length: 14
J: TRBJ2-3
D: TRBD1
V: TRBV7-7
size: few
CDR3: CASSSDRWSDTQYF
DNA: TGTGCTAGCAGCTCGGACAGGTGGAGCGATACGCAGTATTTT

length: 13
J: TRBJ2-7
D: -
V: TRBV5-1
size: -
CDR3: CASSPPAAYEQYF
DNA: TGCGCCAGCAGCCCCCCCGCGGCCTACGAGCAGTACTTC